Described below is a single TCR beta chain sequence and its context. Generated by immunoSEQ multiplex PCR, the TCRdb table keeps only in-frame clones and is missing some. The table shows about 350,000 clones, with around nine tenths occurring only once. Germline V gives CDR1 MNHEY, CDR2 SVGAGI. Trimming cost V 1 base and J 4 bases, with 7 bases left between them. The CDR3 length is 13 residues. The source of the sample is a study of blood T cell repertoires in COVID-19. About the research overall: In each case, the material was cDNA or gDNA derived from T cells, B-cell-depleted T cells, or PBMCs.

The specimen was PBMCs or T cells enriched from blood (not recorded which). The J gene is TRBJ2-5, the V gene TRBV6-5; D is undetermined. The receptor's source is a woman aged 25-40 years who had been exposed to COVID-19. CDR3 region: CASSYWAGETQYF. The CDR3 nucleotides read TGTGCCAGCAGTTACTGGGCAGGAGAGACCCAGTACTTC.